These 3 T cell receptor beta chains share one sample of origin, sequenced in a study of shared clonotypes between healthy human individuals. Data came from immunoSEQ multiplex PCR; TCRdb stores just in-frame clones and leaves some out. The sample has 950,000 to 1,100,000 clones, about 75% seen once. Sequenced sample: memory CD4+ T cells sorted from blood. Subset denoted: CD45RA-negative fraction. The receptors here all came from a young man in good health.

The chain carries TRBV6-1 and TRBJ2-7, with 8 bases lining up with TRBD2. The ends lost 4 bases at V and 1 base at J; junction bases unmatched: 12. CDR3 length: 17 amino acids. CDR1 MNHNS and CDR2 SASEGT come from the germline V gene. The CDR3 nucleotides read TGTGCCAGCAGTGGGTACGGCGGGGGGCGTGGTTCCTACGAGCAGTACTTC. Translated, it gives CASSGYGGGRGSYEQYF.

The rearrangement links TRBV14 to TRBJ1-2, with 12 bases aligning to TRBD1. Germline V gene data show CDR1 as SGHDN and CDR2 as FVKESK. The CDR3 extends over 22 amino acids. V gave up 2 bases and J gave up 3 bases; unmatched junction bases: 22. CDR3 coding DNA: TGTGCCAGCAGCCAAACCACAATACCCCCCACCGGGACAGGGGGCCTTGACTATGGCTACACCTTC. Protein sequence: CASSQTTIPPTGTGGLDYGYTF.

The genes are TRBV7-9 and TRBJ1-1, with 7 positions matching TRBD1. The junction had 5 bases not matched to a gene; V was cut back by 3 bases and J by 1 base. CDR1 and CDR2 (germline): SEHNR, FQNEAQ (reference sequence). The CDR3 is 15 amino acids. The CDR3 loop is CASSLGTAANTEAFF. CDR3 DNA sequence: TGTGCCAGCAGCTTGGGGACAGCAGCGAACACTGAAGCTTTCTTT.